Following are 21 T cell receptor beta chains from one sample sequenced in a study of beta chain features in type 1 diabetes. Study-level findings and limits: People with Type 1 diabetes carried modestly yet significantly shorter TCRB CDR3s in all four CD4+ subsets.

The sequenced template was cDNA made from the entire isolated RNA. This table comes from immunoSEQ multiplex PCR, and its TCRdb copy is limited to in-frame clones, with some not included. The sample contains about 640,000 clones, 9.5% to 15% of which appear only once. These receptors have no known antigen. The sample comprised naive CD4+ T cells from blood. These receptors were obtained from a young man with type 1 diabetes.

This clone was seen a few times. V is TRBV10-2 and J is TRBJ2-7; D unclear. The CDR3 loop spans 12 amino acids. Trimming removed 5 bases from V and 6 bases from J, with 11 bases in between. Looked up from germline, CDR1 is WSHSY and CDR2 is SAAADI. CDR3: CASSISGVEQYF. The CDR3 DNA is TGCGCCAGCAGTATCTCGGGTGTCGAGCAGTACTTC.

In this sample, this clone turned up a few times. This chain connects TRBV29-1 to TRBJ2-7; TRBD1 agrees at 10 bases. Germline-derived CDR1 and CDR2 are SQVTM and ANQGSEA. The CDR3 loop spans 13 amino acids. After removal of 5 bases from V and 2 bases from J, the junction contained 3 bases not matched to a gene. CDR3 sequence reads: CSVSGQGTYEQYF. CDR3 DNA: TGCAGCGTTTCGGGACAGGGGACCTACGAGCAGTACTTC.

A word on this clone: Distinct nucleotide sequences in the sample also encode this CDR3. The rearrangement joins TRBV5-1 to TRBJ2-5, with 8 bases aligning to TRBD1. With 5 bases clipped from V and 4 bases from J, the junction kept 4 bases outside the gene matches. The CDR3 has 13 residues. The germline gives CDR1 SGHRS, CDR2 YFSETQ. This CDR3 is CASSSGGGETQYF. Here the CDR3 DNA reads TGCGCCAGCAGTTCAGGGGGCGGAGAGACCCAGTACTTC.

V and J are TRBV5-6 and TRBJ1-5; 7 bases agree with TRBD1. Germline values: CDR1 SGHDT, CDR2 YYEEEE. The V and J ends lost 1 base and 3 bases, in that order; junction bases with no gene match: 1. The CDR3 contains 14 residues. This CDR3 reads CASSLTGVNQPQHF. CDR3 bases: TGTGCCAGCAGCTTGACAGGGGTCAATCAGCCCCAGCATTTT.

The J gene is TRBJ1-6, the V gene TRBV9; D not resolved. V lost 0 bases to trimming and J lost 0 bases, with 7 bases between them. This CDR3 has 16 amino acids. CDR1 and CDR2 (germline): SGDLS, YYNGEE. The CDR3 DNA is TGTGCCAGCAGCGTAGATCCTGGCTCCTATAATTCACCCCTCCACTTT. Translating it yields CASSVDPGSYNSPLHF. Based on the CDR3 plus reference TRBV9 and TRBJ1-6, the full variable domain is DSGVTQTPKHLITATGQRVTLRCSPRSGDLSVYWYQQSLDQGLQFLIQYYNGEERAKGNILERFSAQQFPDLHSELNLSSLELGDSALYFCASSVDPGSYNSPLHFGNGTRLTVT.

This clone was recorded a few times. The J gene is TRBJ1-2, the V gene TRBV20-1, with unresolved D. Germline CDR1 and CDR2: DFQATT and SNEGSKA (reference sequence). Between the trimmed V and J ends, which lost 2 bases and 6 bases, there was a span of 7 bases. The CDR3 is made up of 11 amino acids. CDR3: CSARPNHGYTF. In DNA form, the CDR3 reads TGCAGTGCTAGACCCAATCATGGCTACACCTTC.

In this sample, this clone turned up a few times. The chain combines TRBV7-2 with TRBJ2-6; D is unresolved. Germline CDR1 SGHTA, CDR2 FQGNSA. The CDR3 loop spans 12 amino acids. V was trimmed by 10 bases and J by 4 bases, leaving 8 bases between them. CDR3 protein: CAIDTGANVLTF. CDR3 bases: TGTGCCATCGACACGGGGGCCAACGTCCTGACTTTC.

Only a few counts were recorded for this clone. The V gene is TRBV2, the J gene TRBJ1-3; D is undetermined. This CDR3 is 15 amino acids long. Germline CDR1 is SNHLY and CDR2 is FYNNEI. Trimming removed 4 bases at V and 0 bases at J, with 10 bases between. The CDR3 reads CASSGIRVSGNTIYF. As DNA, the CDR3 is TGTGCCAGCAGTGGGATTAGGGTCTCTGGAAACACCATATATTTT.

This clone was recorded a few times. The chain combines TRBV30 with TRBJ2-5; D unclear. V was cut by 0 bases and J by 2 bases, with 7 bases left in between. Germline CDR1 and CDR2: GTSNPN and SVGIG (reference sequence). The CDR3 has 13 residues. The CDR3 loop reads CAWSVLVQETQYF. The CDR3 DNA is TGTGCCTGGAGTGTACTTGTACAAGAGACCCAGTACTTC.

The chain couples TRBV6-6 to TRBJ1-5; D is uncertain. The germline V and J ends were trimmed by 6 bases and 0 bases, with 9 bases remaining between them. The CDR3 is made up of 14 amino acids. The germline CDR1 and CDR2 sequences are MNHNY and SVGAGI (reference sequence). The CDR3 is CASRNRNSNQPQHF. In DNA form, the CDR3 reads TGTGCCAGCAGGAACAGAAATAGCAATCAGCCCCAGCATTTT.

This clone was found a few times. The rearrangement uses TRBV19 and TRBJ1-5; D gene unclear. Trimming took off 5 bases at V and 5 bases at J, with 13 bases between the two ends. Germline V gene sequence: CDR1 LNHDA, CDR2 SQIVND (reference sequence). The CDR3 sequence is 14 residues long. Here the CDR3 reads CASSSEVLYQPQHF. In DNA form, the CDR3 reads TGTGCCAGTAGTTCCGAGGTCCTTTATCAGCCCCAGCATTTT.

The rearrangement joins TRBV28 to TRBJ1-5, with 8 positions matching TRBD1. J gave up 7 bases and V 8 bases, and 10 bases lay outside the gene matches. The CDR3 is 14 amino acids. Germline V gene sequence: CDR1 MDHEN, CDR2 SYDVKM. The CDR3 bases are TGTGCCAGCCTCTTCCAGGGGGCACGGCAGCCCCAGCATTTT. This codes for CASLFQGARQPQHF.

V gene TRBV4-2 combines with J gene TRBJ2-4; maybe TRBD1 (7 bases). The CDR3 has 15 residues. The germline V gene has CDR1 LGHNA and CDR2 YNFKEQ. V lost 8 bases, J lost 2 bases, and 16 bases lay in between. The CDR3 nucleotides are TGTGCCAGCGAAGCCGGAGGGGGCCCCAAAAACATTCAGTACTTC. Its translation: CASEAGGGPKNIQYF.

This clone was counted a few times. The chain links TRBV7-3 to TRBJ1-6; D not certain. The germline gives CDR1 SGHTA, CDR2 FQGTGA. The CDR3 is 14 amino acids. V dropped 6 bases and J dropped 9 bases, with 15 bases sitting between them. As DNA, the CDR3 is TGTGCCAGCAGTACCGGGCCTGGACTTTCACCCCTCCACTTT. Translated: CASSTGPGLSPLHF.

This clone has a handful of counts. This chain's CDR3 is CASSLDLGGYEQYF. DNA of the CDR3: TGTGCCAGCAGCTTAGACCTAGGGGGATACGAGCAGTACTTC. V and J are TRBV7-9 and TRBJ2-7, with D maybe TRBD1 (6 bases). V dropped 1 base and J dropped 4 bases, with 11 bases sitting between them. CDR3 length equals 14 residues. Germline assignment: CDR1 SEHNR and CDR2 FQNEAQ (reference sequence).

A few counts support this clone. This chain connects TRBV2 to TRBJ1-4, with a weak D call TRBD1 (6 bases). This CDR3 comprises 14 residues. Germline CDR1 reads SNHLY; CDR2 reads FYNNEI. V was pared by 4 bases and J by 4 bases, with 10 bases between. The CDR3 DNA reads as TGTGCCAGCAGTGTAACAGGGAGTAATGAAAAACTGTTTTTT. This encodes CASSVTGSNEKLFF.

The gene calls are TRBV5-1 and TRBJ2-1; no clear D gene. The ends were cut back, 3 bases at V and 3 bases at J, with 10 bases in the middle. The germline gives CDR1 SGHRS, CDR2 YFSETQ. The CDR3 contains 14 residues. The DNA for the CDR3 is TGCGCCAGCAGCTGGGTGGACGGCTACAATGAGCAGTTCTTC. As protein: CASSWVDGYNEQFF.

The rearrangement links TRBV11-2 to TRBJ1-6, with a weak D call TRBD1 (6 bases). The CDR3 is made up of 15 amino acids. Trimming shortened V by 2 bases and J by 11 bases, and 16 bases separated the two germline ends. Germline V lookup: CDR1 SGHAT, CDR2 FQNNGV. CDR3 nucleotide sequence: TGTGCCAGCAGCTTACTGTCAGGGGAAAATCCACCCCTCCACTTT. Encoded protein: CASSLLSGENPPLHF.

This clone was detected only a few times. This rearrangement joins TRBV2 to TRBJ1-2, with 7 bases lining up with TRBD1. V gave up 7 bases and J gave up 8 bases; unmatched junction bases: 10. The CDR3 loop spans 13 amino acids. The germline CDR1 and CDR2 sequences are SNHLY and FYNNEI. In nucleotides, the CDR3 is TGTGCCAGCAATCCCGACAGGGAAGGAGGCTACACCTTC. It codes for CASNPDREGGYTF.

The chain has TRBV2 and TRBJ2-3; perhaps TRBD2 as D (5 bases). V gave up 3 bases and J gave up 0 bases, with 10 bases separating them. Germline V gives CDR1 SNHLY, CDR2 FYNNEI. This CDR3 is 15 amino acids long. The CDR3 protein is CASSDHGVSTDTQYF. The CDR3 nucleotides are TGTGCCAGCAGTGATCACGGGGTGAGCACAGATACGCAGTATTTT.

This clone was counted a few times. CDR3 sequence (DNA): TGCGCCAGCAGCCAACTACAGGGGGCAGACACTGAAGCTTTCTTT. Translating it yields CASSQLQGADTEAFF. This chain uses TRBV4-3 with TRBJ1-1, with 9 bases lining up with TRBD1. Germline CDR1 LGHNA, CDR2 YSLEER. The ends lost 2 bases at V and 3 bases at J; junction bases unmatched: 4. This CDR3 spans 15 amino acids.